The rows below give T cell receptor beta chains drawn from one sample of a study of blood T cell dynamics during melanoma immunotherapy. The data were produced by immunoSEQ multiplex PCR, yet TCRdb's version contains in-frame clones alone and is incomplete. The table has tens of thousands of clones, roughly 91% seen once. The specimen comprised blood, sampled from a patient treated with checkpoint blockade. Receptors originate from a human donor with melanoma. CDR3s leave out the opening cysteine and the closing phenylalanine or tryptophan. The D gene is left open where the match is weak.

>-|TRBV19
ASSIGASSGNTIY
>-|TRBV2
ASSEAVGTGEQF
>-|TRBV28
ASTLGGTFPSEQY
>TRBD2|TRBV9
ASSVGLAGGVTDTQY
>-|TRBV6-5
ASRTQARGYT
>-|TRBV23-1
ASSQSGNRESWY
>-|TRBV5-4
AFHGGAPFDTQY
>TRBD2|TRBV6-5
ASSFSGGEETQY
>-|TRBV5-4
ASSLGASYEQY
>TRBD1|TRBV27
ASSPSGTGSQRQTQY
>TRBD1|TRBV9
ASTYAGGGRYGYT
>TRBD2|TRBV29-1
SVQSGSRSGELF
>TRBD2|TRBV11-2
ATPGSGSASTGELF
>-|TRBV11-2
ASTLGGRANEKLF
>TRBD2|TRBV7-7
ASSFGLADTQETQY
>-|TRBV28
ASSPYTPTYNEQF
>-|TRBV6-6
ASSTTGTPTGELF
>-|TRBV19
ASSTPNRDGYT
>-|TRBV6-6
ASRRGDINQPQH
>-|TRBV10-3
AIRDLPSGHEQY
>-|TRBV7-2
ASSSAGKYNEQF
>TRBD1|TRBV7-2
ASRPPTGTNTEAF
>-|TRBV27
ASRKQGYNEQF
>-|TRBV29-1
SVGGSSYEQY
>-|TRBV4-1
ASSLPGSNYGYT
>-|TRBV7-9
ASSFGSGGYNEQF
>-|TRBV28
ASSSGGGLVYHEQY
>-|TRBV6-4
ASRADIGGTEAF
>-|TRBV4-2
ASSLNPGVQETQY
>-|TRBV11-3
ASSFGRQITGELF
>-|TRBV4-2
ASSQDLGEGRADTQY
>TRBD2|TRBV19
ASSGTSGRPEQF
>-|TRBV18
ASSPDRATNEKLF
>TRBD1|TRBV5-1
ASSGGQGPNYGYT
>-|TRBV5-1
ASSTDRRGTDTQY
>-|TRBV11-3
ASSLGTVQETQY
>-|TRBV11-3
ASSPWGGERTEAF
>-|TRBV7-2
ASSLGSPYEQY
>-|TRBV2
ASPRPLTYGGYT
>-|TRBV9
ASSVDWGSGYGYT
>-|TRBV7-9
ASSQQVNEQF
>TRBD2|TRBV7-8
ASTKGRAYNEQF
>TRBD1|TRBV30
AWSKGQARTYEQY
>TRBD2|TRBV28
ASSLRTSGPNEQF